What follows describes a single TCR beta chain. The sample originates from a study of blood T cell repertoires in COVID-19. About the study: Donors in the United States, Italy and Spain gave samples during acute or convalescent COVID-19. T cells, B-cell-depleted T cells, or PBMCs provided the cDNA or gDNA that served as material.

In the authors' workflow: Estimated nucleated cell counts came from reference gene primer amplification. Measured with immunoSEQ multiplex PCR; TCRdb has only the in-frame clones, and not every one. The V and J calls and clone size were taken over from that table, and D and trimming were inferred from the DNA. Among around 290,000 clones, about 89% were seen once, and the ten largest hold approximately 8%. CDR3 length: 15 amino acids. V lost 6 bases, J lost 7 bases, and 9 bases stayed unmatched. The germline V gene has CDR1 MNHEY and CDR2 SVGAGI. The specimen was peripheral blood. This chain links TRBV6-5 with TRBJ1-4, with TRBD1 identical over 9 bases. This clonotype was obtained from a woman aged 45 to 65 who had recovered from COVID-19. Written as DNA, the CDR3 is TGTGCCAGCAGCCCCGGGACAGGGAGTGGTGAAAAACTGTTTTTT. Its protein product is CASSPGTGSGEKLFF.